Given below is one T cell receptor (beta chain) in context. Its specificity is unknown. This sample was included in a study of vaccination effects on CD4 cells after COVID-19. Within the ViraFEST assay, antigen-specific CD4+ T cells underwent expansion with viral peptide pools prior to sequencing. When around 10 days of culture had elapsed, CD4+ T cells were isolated. Participants each got two BNT162b2 or mRNA-1273 vaccine doses. Study-level findings and limits: No early post-infection timepoints were available in the study, which also included few convalescent patients.

Trimming removed 7 bases from V and 4 bases from J, with 20 bases in between. Germline CDR1 is SGDLS and CDR2 is YYNGEE. The CDR3 consists of 15 residues. The repertoire was sequenced with immunoSEQ multiplex PCR; TCRdb's copy has only in-frame clones and lacks some. The table has 57,000 or so clones, less than 80% seen once; the top ten hold 1.2%. The receptor was isolated from a human donor who received a COVID-19 vaccine. The genes are TRBV9 and TRBJ1-2; weak D call: TRBD1 (5 bases). The sample consisted of CD4+ T cells from PBMCs cultured with HCoV-229E spike peptides, taken after COVID-19 vaccination. CDR3 sequence reads: CASHPSSGGGYGYTF. As DNA, the CDR3 is TGTGCCAGCCACCCCTCATCGGGGGGGGGCTATGGCTACACCTTC.